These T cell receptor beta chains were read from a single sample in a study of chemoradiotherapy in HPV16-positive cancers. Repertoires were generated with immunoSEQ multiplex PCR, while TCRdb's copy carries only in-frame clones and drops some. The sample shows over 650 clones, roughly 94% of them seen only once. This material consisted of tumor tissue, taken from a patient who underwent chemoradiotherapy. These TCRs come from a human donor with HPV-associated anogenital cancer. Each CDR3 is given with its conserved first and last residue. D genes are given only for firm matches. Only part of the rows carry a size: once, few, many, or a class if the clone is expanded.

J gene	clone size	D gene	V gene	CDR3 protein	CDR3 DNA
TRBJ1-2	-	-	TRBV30	CAWSGVSNYGYTF	TGTGCCTGGAGTGGGGTGTCTAACTATGGCTACACCTTC
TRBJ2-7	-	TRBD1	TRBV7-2	CASSLHTGTGRSYEQYF	TGTGCCAGCAGCTTACATACCGGGACAGGGAGAAGCTACGAGCAGTACTTC
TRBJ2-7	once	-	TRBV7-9	CASKVDSSYEQYF	TGTGCCAGCAAAGTGGACAGTTCCTACGAGCAGTACTTC
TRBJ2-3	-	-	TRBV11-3	CASSAQTGLNTDTQYF	TGTGCCAGCAGCGCCCAGACGGGACTTAACACAGATACGCAGTATTTT
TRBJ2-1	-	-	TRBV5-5	CASSLGARGSYNEQFF	TGTGCCAGCAGCTTGGGGGCGCGGGGCTCCTACAATGAGCAGTTCTTC
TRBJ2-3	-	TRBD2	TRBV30	CAWSERGNTQYF	TGTGCCTGGAGTGAGCGGGGGAATACGCAGTATTTT
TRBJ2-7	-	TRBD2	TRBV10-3	CAISGRLAGTRVQYF	TGTGCCATCTCTGGGCGACTAGCGGGGACCCGGGTGCAGTACTTC
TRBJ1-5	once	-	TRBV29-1	CSVATPNQPQHF	TGCAGCGTGGCGACCCCCAATCAGCCCCAGCATTTT
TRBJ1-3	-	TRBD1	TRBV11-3	CASSPGQGPGNTIYF	TGTGCCAGCAGCCCGGGACAGGGCCCTGGAAACACCATATATTTT
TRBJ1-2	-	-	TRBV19	CASSIFPDTGTLGYTF	TGTGCCAGTAGTATCTTTCCGGACACCGGGACCCTAGGCTACACCTTC
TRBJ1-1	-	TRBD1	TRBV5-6	CASSSGQGSTEAFF	TGTGCCAGCAGCTCGGGACAGGGCTCCACTGAAGCTTTCTTT
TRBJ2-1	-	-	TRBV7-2	CASSIRERGEQFF	TGTGCCAGCAGCATCCGGGAGAGAGGCGAGCAGTTCTTC
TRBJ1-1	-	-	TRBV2	CASSDSWAGNTEAFF	TGTGCCAGCAGTGATTCTTGGGCAGGGAACACTGAAGCTTTCTTT
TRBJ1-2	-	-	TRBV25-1	CASSERGPNYGYTF	TGTGCCAGCAGTGAACGGGGGCCTAACTATGGCTACACCTTC
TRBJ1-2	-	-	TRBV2	CASSVRGDYGYTF	TGTGCCAGCAGTGTCAGGGGTGACTATGGCTACACCTTC
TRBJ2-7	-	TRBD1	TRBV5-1	CASRYGTGVGSSYEQYF	TGCGCCAGCAGATACGGGACAGGGGTTGGGAGCTCCTACGAGCAGTACTTC
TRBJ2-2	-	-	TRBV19	CASSRGWNTGELFF	TGTGCCAGTAGTAGAGGTTGGAACACCGGGGAGCTGTTTTTT
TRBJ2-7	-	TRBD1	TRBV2	CASIHSKGAYRSYEQYF	TGTGCCAGCATCCATTCCAAGGGGGCTTACCGCTCCTACGAGCAGTACTTC
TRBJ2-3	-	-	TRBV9	CASSVQGTDTQYF	TGTGCCAGCAGCGTACAGGGCACAGATACGCAGTATTTT
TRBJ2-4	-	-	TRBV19	CASSLSRDPQDIQYF	TGTGCCAGTAGTCTATCCCGGGACCCCCAAGACATTCAGTACTTC
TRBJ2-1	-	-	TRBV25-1	CASSEPGINEQFF	TGTGCCAGCAGTGAGCCCGGGATCAATGAGCAGTTCTTC
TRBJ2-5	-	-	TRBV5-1	CASSLWGIQETQYF	TGCGCCAGCAGCTTGTGGGGGATCCAAGAGACCCAGTACTTC
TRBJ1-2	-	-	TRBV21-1	CARTGDGYGYTF	TGTGCCAGAACAGGGGACGGCTATGGCTACACCTTC
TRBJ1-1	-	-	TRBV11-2	CASSLDGGMKAFF	TGTGCCAGCAGCTTAGATGGCGGTATGAAAGCTTTCTTT
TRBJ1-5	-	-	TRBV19	CASGVGRYGNQPQHF	TGTGCCAGCGGAGTGGGTAGGTACGGCAATCAGCCCCAGCATTTT
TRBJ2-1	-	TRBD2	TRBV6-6	CASTQPGGPGGEQFF	TGTGCCAGCACTCAACCGGGGGGGCCGGGTGGTGAGCAGTTCTTC
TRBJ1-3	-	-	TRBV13	CASSRTGLGNTIYF	TGTGCCAGCAGCCGAACAGGGTTGGGAAACACCATATATTTT
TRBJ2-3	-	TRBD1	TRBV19	CASSLGQGTDTQYF	TGTGCCAGTAGTCTCGGACAGGGCACAGATACGCAGTATTTT
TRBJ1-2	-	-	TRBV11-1	CASSFGQGEGYGYTF	TGTGCCAGCAGCTTCGGGCAGGGTGAGGGCTATGGCTACACCTTC
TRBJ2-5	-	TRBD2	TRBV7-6	CASSAQLSGGAAETQYF	TGTGCCAGCAGCGCACAACTTAGCGGGGGGGCTGCAGAGACCCAGTACTTC
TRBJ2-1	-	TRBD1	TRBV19	CASSGDSNEQFF	TGTGCCAGTAGTGGGGACAGTAATGAGCAGTTCTTC
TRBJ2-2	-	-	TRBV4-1	CASARQNLVGTGELFF	TGCGCCAGCGCACGCCAGAACCTTGTGGGCACCGGGGAGCTGTTTTTT
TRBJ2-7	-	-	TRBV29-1	CSVGGWGPSSYEQYF	TGCAGCGTTGGAGGATGGGGTCCTAGCTCCTACGAGCAGTACTTC
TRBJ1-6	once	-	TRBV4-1	CASSQDFDSPLHF	TGCGCCAGCAGCCAAGATTTTGATTCACCCCTCCACTTT
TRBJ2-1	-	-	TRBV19	CASSYWAGQGNEQFF	TGTGCCAGTAGTTATTGGGCCGGGCAGGGGAATGAGCAGTTCTTC
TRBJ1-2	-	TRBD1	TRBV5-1	CASGQEHNYGYTF	TGCGCCAGCGGACAGGAACATAACTATGGCTACACCTTC
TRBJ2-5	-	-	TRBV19	CASTAGWGETQYF	TGTGCCAGTACCGCGGGCTGGGGGGAGACCCAGTACTTC
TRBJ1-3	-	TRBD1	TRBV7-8	CASSFGTGASGNTIYF	TGTGCCAGCAGCTTCGGGACAGGTGCCTCTGGAAACACCATATATTTT
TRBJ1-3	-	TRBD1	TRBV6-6	CASSRDRGLIGNTIYF	TGTGCCAGCAGCCGAGACAGGGGATTAATTGGAAACACCATATATTTT
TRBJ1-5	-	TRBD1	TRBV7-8	CASSARQGYQPQHF	TGTGCCAGCAGCGCCCGACAGGGATATCAGCCCCAGCATTTT
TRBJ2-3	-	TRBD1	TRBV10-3	CAISGQGGTDTQYF	TGTGCCATCAGTGGACAGGGCGGCACAGATACGCAGTATTTT
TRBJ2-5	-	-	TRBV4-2	CASSHSHGTQYF	TGTGCCAGCAGCCATTCTCATGGGACCCAGTACTTC